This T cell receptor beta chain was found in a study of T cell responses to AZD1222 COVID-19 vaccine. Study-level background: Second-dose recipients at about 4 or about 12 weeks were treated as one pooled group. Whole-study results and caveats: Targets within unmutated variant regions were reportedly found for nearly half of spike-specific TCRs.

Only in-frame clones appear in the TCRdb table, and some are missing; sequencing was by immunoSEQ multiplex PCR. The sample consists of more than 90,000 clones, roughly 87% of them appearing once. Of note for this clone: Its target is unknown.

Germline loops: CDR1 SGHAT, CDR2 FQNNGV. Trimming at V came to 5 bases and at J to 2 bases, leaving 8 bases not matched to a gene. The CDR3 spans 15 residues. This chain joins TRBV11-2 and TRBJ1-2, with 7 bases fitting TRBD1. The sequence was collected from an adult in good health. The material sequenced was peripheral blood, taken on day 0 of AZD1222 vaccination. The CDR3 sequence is CASSPRQGTNYGYTF. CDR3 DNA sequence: TGTGCCAGCAGCCCACGACAGGGAACCAACTATGGCTACACCTTC.